A single sample is the source of the 9 T cell receptor beta chains below, sequenced in a study of T-cell reconstitution after alpha-beta-depleted transplantation in children. Unique molecular identifiers were built into the TCRbeta library. One entry per CDR3 protein, called by TCRdb with MiXCR from the PCR reads. The sample lists around 680,000 distinct CDR3 sequences, roughly 15% occurring once. The specimen was PBMCs from the stem cell graft donor, collected from the stem cell graft. These receptors came from a human donor who donated a stem cell graft to a child with acute myeloid leukemia.

This clonotype came up many times. V gene TRBV20-1 combines with J gene TRBJ2-3; D gene unclear. Germline CDR1 and CDR2: DFQATT and SNEGSKA (reference sequence). The CDR3 is made up of 13 amino acids. Trimming took off 0 bases at V and 13 bases at J, with 17 bases between the two ends. CDR3 protein: CSARDPVYSGEYF. CDR3 coding DNA: TGCAGTGCTAGAGATCCGGTTTACTCCGGAGAGTATTTT.

This clonotype has ten or more counts. This sequence joins TRBV12-3 or TRBV12-4 and TRBJ1-6; the D gene is possibly TRBD1 (5 bases). This CDR3 spans 13 amino acids. Trimming shortened V by 8 bases and J by 6 bases, and 11 bases separated the two germline ends. The CDR3 loop is CASRGGGNSPLHF. CDR3 bases: TGTGCCAGCCGGGGGGGAGGTAATTCACCCCTCCACTTT.

The chain couples TRBV15 to TRBJ2-1; unclear D gene. Germline CDR1 is LNHNV and CDR2 is YYDKDF (reference sequence). The germline V and J ends were trimmed by 3 bases and 3 bases, with 9 bases remaining between them. This CDR3 region has 14 residues. The CDR3 spells CATSRSGDYNEQFF. The CDR3 bases are TGTGCCACCAGCAGGTCTGGGGACTACAATGAGCAGTTCTTC.

This clonotype was seen more than once but under ten times. This chain links TRBV28 with TRBJ2-2, with no clear D. The CDR3 contains 11 residues. Trimming took off 10 bases at V and 3 bases at J, with 6 bases between the two ends. CDR1 MDHEN and CDR2 SYDVKM come from the germline V gene. The CDR3 nucleotides are TGTGCCACCGAAGACACCGGGGAGCTGTTTTTT. Its protein is CATEDTGELFF.

This clonotype was counted many times. V is TRBV20-1 and J is TRBJ2-1; tentative D call: TRBD2 (5 bases). CDR1 DFQATT and CDR2 SNEGSKA come from the germline V gene (reference sequence). CDR3 size: 13 residues. The ends were cut back, 6 bases at V and 3 bases at J, with 12 bases in the middle. CDR3 in amino acids: CSATGLGYNEQFF. The CDR3 nucleotides are TGCAGTGCAACCGGACTGGGCTACAATGAGCAGTTCTTC.

This clonotype was counted a few times. The V and J genes are TRBV24-1 and TRBJ1-4; 7 bases are shared with TRBD1. The CDR3 covers 13 residues. Trimming took 6 bases from V and 6 from J; bases not matched to a gene: 3. Germline V gene sequence: CDR1 KGHDR, CDR2 SFDVKD. The CDR3 nucleotides read TGTGCCACCAGTCGACAGGGCGATGAAAAACTGTTTTTT. Encoded protein: CATSRQGDEKLFF.

This clonotype was detected ten times or more. The genes are TRBV29-1 and TRBJ1-2; TRBD1 is a possible D gene (5 bases). The CDR3 consists of 16 residues. CDR1 is SQVTM and CDR2 is ANQGSEA in the germline V gene. The V end lost 4 bases, the J end lost 0 bases, and 18 bases lay between the germline ends. CDR3 sequence reads: CSVAVRGDLTNYGYTF. The DNA of the CDR3 is TGCAGCGTTGCAGTCAGAGGGGACTTAACTAACTATGGCTACACCTTC.

This clonotype was detected only a few times. The genes are TRBV7-9 and TRBJ2-3; D not certain. Germline V CDR1 and CDR2: SEHNR, FQNEAQ (reference sequence). Trimming left V 3 bases short and J 2 bases short, with 15 bases between. This CDR3 has 16 amino acids. The DNA of the CDR3 is TGTGCCAGCAGCTTGAGACAAGGAGAGTTCACAGATACGCAGTATTTT. It encodes CASSLRQGEFTDTQYF.

This clonotype was counted a few times. The gene calls are TRBV6-5 and TRBJ2-6; D might be TRBD1 (6 bases). The germline CDR1 and CDR2 sequences are MNHEY and SVGAGI. The V gene lost 2 bases and the J gene lost 4 bases, with 9 bases spanning the gap. This CDR3 contains 15 residues. CDR3 region: CASSYGGNGANVLTF. In DNA, the CDR3 is TGTGCCAGCAGTTACGGGGGCAACGGGGCCAACGTCCTGACTTTC.